This T cell receptor beta chain was recorded in a study of regulatory T cells in long-lasting Graves disease. This clonotype has at least ten counts. As to time point: persistent/refractory GD, antithyroid drugs over 5 years with positive TRAb. Isolated PBMC RNA provided the starting material for the TCR library. Arm-PCR with iRepertoire HTBI primers amplified the CDR3 regions for these TCR beta libraries. TCRdb recomputed calls from the multiplex PCR reads with MiXCR, one row per CDR3 protein. The sample holds about 340,000 distinct CDR3 sequences, roughly a fifth seen once. V dropped 5 bases and J dropped 7 bases, with 8 bases sitting between them. The CDR3 runs to 11 residues. The germline CDR1 and CDR2 sequences are MDHEN and SYDVKM.

Sequenced material: peripheral blood mononuclear cells (PBMCs), taken when the disease was refractory, from a patient treated with antithyroid drugs. This clonotype was sampled from a female donor with Graves disease. This chain joins TRBV28 and TRBJ1-2; unclear D gene. The CDR3 protein is CASSGLSGYTF. The CDR3 DNA reads as TGTGCCAGCAGTGGACTTTCTGGCTACACCTTC.